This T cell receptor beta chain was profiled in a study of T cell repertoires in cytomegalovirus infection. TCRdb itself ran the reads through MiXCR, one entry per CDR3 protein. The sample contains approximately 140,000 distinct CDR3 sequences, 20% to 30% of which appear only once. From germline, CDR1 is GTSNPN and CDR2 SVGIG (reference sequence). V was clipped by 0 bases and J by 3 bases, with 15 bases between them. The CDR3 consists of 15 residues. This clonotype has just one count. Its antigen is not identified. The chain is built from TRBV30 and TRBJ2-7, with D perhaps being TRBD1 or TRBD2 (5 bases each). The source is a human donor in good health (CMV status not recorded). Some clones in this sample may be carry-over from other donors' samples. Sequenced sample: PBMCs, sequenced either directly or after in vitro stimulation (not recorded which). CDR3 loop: CAWSVLGGTVYEQYF. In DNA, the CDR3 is TGTGCCTGGAGTGTACTAGGTGGGACGGTCTACGAGCAGTACTTC.